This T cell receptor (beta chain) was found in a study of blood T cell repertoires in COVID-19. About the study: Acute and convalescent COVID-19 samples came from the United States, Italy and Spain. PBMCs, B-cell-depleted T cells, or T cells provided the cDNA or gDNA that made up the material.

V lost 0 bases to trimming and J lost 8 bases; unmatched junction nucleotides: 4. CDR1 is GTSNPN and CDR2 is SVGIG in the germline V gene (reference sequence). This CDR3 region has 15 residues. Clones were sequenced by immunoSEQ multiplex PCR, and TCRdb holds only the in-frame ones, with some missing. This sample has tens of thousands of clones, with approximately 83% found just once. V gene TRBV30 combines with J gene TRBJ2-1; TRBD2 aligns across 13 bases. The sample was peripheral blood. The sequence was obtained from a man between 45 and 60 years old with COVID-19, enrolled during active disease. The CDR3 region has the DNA TGTGCCTGGAGTGTACTAGCGGGAGGGGCCGATGAGCAGTTCTTC. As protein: CAWSVLAGGADEQFF. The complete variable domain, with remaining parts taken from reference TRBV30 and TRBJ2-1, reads SQTIHQWPATLVQPVGSPLSLECTVEGTSNPNLYWYRQAAGRGLQLLFYSVGIGQISSEVPQNLSASRPQDRQFILSSKKLLLSDSGFYLCAWSVLAGGADEQFFGPGTRLTVL.